Described below is a single T cell receptor (beta chain) sequence and its context. It has no known antigen specificity. Base qualities are missing; no much larger clone stands one base away. The CDR3 numbers 15 residues from cysteine through phenylalanine. Only the CDR3 part of the read is kept: 45 bases, read in frame from the first base. Trimming takes 6 bases from V and 1 base from J, and the germline ends sit 16 bases apart. Sequences SGDLS (CDR1) and YYNGEE (CDR2) are obtained from the germline V gene. This sample was taken from a study of T cell changes during pregnancy in multiple sclerosis (dated by TCRdb to the late 2010s). Background on the whole study: In women with multiple sclerosis, the researchers looked at how the T cell repertoire shifted as pregnancy progressed.

The method behind the library was the immunoSEQ multiplex PCR assay. Entries here come from immuneACCESS through TCRdb and include only in-frame sequences with V and J called. Some clones fail to appear in such tables; in the studies checked, an unresolved V gene covers under half of the shortfall, and the cause of the remainder is unknown. Here the sample has over 45,000 clones; roughly nine tenths occur a single time. Jointly, the top ten make up more than 0.3% of the sample. The chain was built from TRBV9 and TRBJ1-1; TRBD1 is a weak D gene call, 5 bases matching. The sample was CD4+ T cells from peripheral blood mononuclear cells, taken in the third trimester of pregnancy. This TCR derives from a female donor with multiple sclerosis, enrolled in a pregnancy study. CDR3 reads: CASTPQGFPNTEAFF. At the DNA level, the sequence is TGTGCCAGCACCCCCCAGGGCTTCCCGAACACTGAAGCTTTCTTT.